Each of the 21 T cell receptor beta chains below was sequenced from the same sample in a study of blood T cells in healthy people across ages. Together with a sample-barcoded 5' primer, a J-beta primer mix was included in a second PCR lasting roughly 6 to 12 cycles. MiXCR, applied by TCRdb to the 5' RACE reads, yields one record per CDR3 protein. The sample has roughly 930,000 distinct CDR3 sequences, roughly 52% seen once. The material sequenced was blood. The origin of the receptors is a man aged 25 to 40 in good health.

This clonotype was seen only a few times. The chain couples TRBV28 to TRBJ2-7; 9 positions agree with TRBD1. The DNA end is a closer match to TRBJ2-5, so the J assignment may be wrong. This CDR3 has 12 residues. Germline V CDR1 and CDR2: MDHEN, SYDVKM. Here the CDR3 reads CASTGTGRTQYF. The CDR3 region has the DNA TGTGCCAGTACGGGGACAGGGAGGACCCAGTACTTC.

This clonotype was seen more than once but under ten times. The V gene is TRBV9, the J gene TRBJ2-7, with TRBD2 matching 10 bases. CDR1 and CDR2 from the germline V gene are SGDLS and YYNGEE. Losses at the gene ends were 0 bases for V and 3 bases for J; bases not matched to a gene: 3. There are 15 residues in the CDR3. The CDR3 here is CASSVGPSGGYEQYF. CDR3 sequence (DNA): TGTGCCAGCAGCGTAGGCCCTAGCGGGGGCTACGAGCAGTACTTC. Full variable domain (outside the CDR3, taken from reference TRBV9 and TRBJ2-7): DSGVTQTPKHLITATGQRVTLRCSPRSGDLSVYWYQQSLDQGLQFLIQYYNGEERAKGNILERFSAQQFPDLHSELNLSSLELGDSALYFCASSVGPSGGYEQYFGPGTRLTVT.

CDR3 coding DNA: TGCGCCAGCAGCTTGGCGATTCAGGACACTGAAGCTTTCTTT. Encoded protein: CASSLAIQDTEAFF. This chain connects TRBV5-1 to TRBJ1-1; D is unresolved. Germline V gene data show CDR1 as SGHRS and CDR2 as YFSETQ. The CDR3 totals 14 residues. The germline V and J ends were trimmed by 0 bases and 3 bases, with 9 bases remaining between them.

This chain uses TRBV5-1 with TRBJ2-1, with D uncertain. Germline CDR1 reads SGHRS; CDR2 reads YFSETQ. The CDR3 is made up of 16 amino acids. Trimming cost V 4 bases and J 0 bases, with 14 bases left between them. DNA for the CDR3: TGCGCCAGCAGCCCGGTGCCCGCCAGCTCCTACAATGAGCAGTTCTTC. It specifies CASSPVPASSYNEQFF.

This clonotype was counted between two and nine times. The chain is built from TRBV27 and TRBJ2-7; the D gene is possibly TRBD1 (6 bases). V was clipped by 6 bases and J by 2 bases, with 11 bases between them. This CDR3 comprises 13 residues. Germline V gene data show CDR1 as MNHEY and CDR2 as SMNVEV (reference sequence). CDR3 sequence: CASSKDRTYEQYF. The CDR3 DNA sequence: TGTGCCAGCAGCAAGGACAGAACCTACGAGCAGTACTTC.

This rearrangement joins TRBV6-5 to TRBJ1-1, with TRBD1 as a possible D gene (6 bases). CDR1 is MNHEY, CDR2 SVGAGI, per germline. This CDR3 is 15 amino acids long. Trimming took 2 bases from V and 3 from J, leaving 13 bases between them. The CDR3, as DNA: TGTGCCAGCAGTTACCTCAGGCCAGGGGACACTGAAGCTTTCTTT. Translated, it gives CASSYLRPGDTEAFF.

The genes are TRBV7-9 and TRBJ1-1; no reliable D call. CDR3 size: 14 residues. The germline V gene encodes CDR1 SEHNR and CDR2 FQNEAQ (reference sequence). V lost 5 bases and J lost 1, with 11 bases in between. In DNA, the CDR3 is TGTGCCAGCAGCCCCGGTTCTGGGAACACTGAAGCTTTCTTT. It specifies CASSPGSGNTEAFF.

In regard to this clonotype: The junction does not match germline at one end; this may be a read error. The chain combines TRBV12-3 or TRBV12-4 with TRBJ1-2; 8 nucleotides match TRBD1. CDR3 length: 14 residues. The CDR3 DNA is TGTGCCAGCAACCTGGGACAGGATCCCTATTGCTACACCTTC. Translating gives CASNLGQDPYCYTF.

Here the CDR3 reads CASSALPGQGFDTEAFF. CDR3 in DNA: TGTGCCAGCAGCGCACTACCAGGACAGGGGTTTGACACTGAAGCTTTCTTT. This chain connects TRBV7-8 to TRBJ1-1; 9 bases map to TRBD1. With V trimmed by 5 bases and J by 3 bases, 13 bases remained unmatched. The CDR3 consists of 17 residues. In germline, CDR1 is SGHVS, CDR2 FQNEAQ.

This clonotype was seen only a few times. J is TRBJ2-5 and V is TRBV11-2, with D possibly matching TRBD1 (6 bases). Germline CDR1 is SGHAT and CDR2 is FQNNGV. With 4 bases removed from V and 0 bases from J, the gap between germline ends came to 15 bases. The CDR3 totals 16 residues. The chain's CDR3 is CASSSLARGNQETQYF. DNA of the CDR3: TGTGCCAGCAGCTCCCTGGCCAGGGGAAACCAAGAGACCCAGTACTTC.

V gene TRBV20-1 combines with J gene TRBJ2-5, with D possibly being TRBD1 or TRBD2 (6 bases each). The DNA end lines up better with TRBJ2-7; the J call may be wrong. CDR1 DFQATT and CDR2 SNEGSKA come from the germline V gene (reference sequence). This CDR3 region has 15 residues. The CDR3 is CSARSGGGGLAEQYF. CDR3 nucleotide sequence: TGCAGTGCTAGATCCGGGGGCGGAGGTCTTGCCGAGCAGTACTTC.

This chain connects TRBV5-1 to TRBJ2-2, with 12 bases aligning to TRBD2. From germline, CDR1 is SGHRS and CDR2 YFSETQ. Trimming cost V 4 bases and J 5 bases; bases outside gene matches: 3. CDR3 length: 15 residues. DNA for the CDR3: TGCGCCAGCAGCACGGGACTAGCGGGTACCGGGGAGCTGTTTTTT. Amino acid sequence: CASSTGLAGTGELFF.

The chain combines TRBV7-2 with TRBJ1-2; a weak D match, TRBD1 (6 bases). This CDR3 has 16 residues. Trimming removed 2 bases at V and 5 bases at J, with 18 bases between. Germline values: CDR1 SGHTA, CDR2 FQGNSA. DNA for the CDR3: TGTGCCAGCAGCTTAACGCCTCCGGACAGATATTATGGCTACACCTTC. Residues: CASSLTPPDRYYGYTF. Filled out from reference TRBV7-2 and TRBJ1-2, the complete variable domain reads GAGVSQSPSNKVTEKGKDVELRCDPISGHTALYWYRQSLGQGLEFLIYFQGNSAPDKSGLPSDRFSAERTGGSVSTLTIQRTQQEDSAVYLCASSLTPPDRYYGYTFGSGTRLTVV.

The CDR3 loop reads CASSVGALDFADTQYF. The CDR3 nucleotides are TGTGCCAGCAGCGTAGGGGCGCTAGATTTTGCAGATACGCAGTATTTT. This sequence joins TRBV9 and TRBJ2-3; no clear D gene. Trimming removed 0 bases from V and 4 bases from J, with 15 bases in between. CDR1 and CDR2 (germline): SGDLS, YYNGEE. The CDR3 is 16 amino acids.

This chain joins TRBV29-1 and TRBJ1-3; D is undetermined. Trimming took 2 bases from V and 2 from J, leaving 7 bases between them. The CDR3 contains 13 residues. The germline V gene has CDR1 SQVTM and CDR2 ANQGSEA. The CDR3 sequence is CSVETSAGNTIYF. In DNA, the CDR3 is TGCAGCGTTGAAACCTCAGCTGGAAACACCATATATTTT.

The chain has TRBV6-6 and TRBJ2-5, with D unclear. Between the trimmed V and J ends, which lost 8 bases and 4 bases, there was a span of 14 bases. CDR1 is MNHNY, CDR2 SVGAGI, per germline (reference sequence). CDR3 length: 13 amino acids. The chain's CDR3 is CASGDAGGETQYF. The DNA of the CDR3 is TGTGCCAGCGGCGACGCCGGCGGAGAGACCCAGTACTTC.

The chain carries TRBV20-1 and TRBJ2-1; no firm D call. Trimming left V 3 bases short and J 6 bases short, with 9 bases between. Germline V gives CDR1 DFQATT, CDR2 SNEGSKA (reference sequence). The CDR3 sequence is 12 residues long. Here the CDR3 DNA reads TGCAGTGCTAGTGGGCTCTTCAATGAGCAGTTCTTC. Protein sequence: CSASGLFNEQFF.

The rearrangement joins TRBV20-1 to TRBJ2-1; 10 positions agree with TRBD2. V shed 6 bases and J 8 bases; nucleotides not matched to a gene: 13. This CDR3 is 15 amino acids long. Germline V gene data show CDR1 as DFQATT and CDR2 as SNEGSKA (reference sequence). The CDR3 loop reads CSAKVAGGGTDEQFF. CDR3 nucleotides: TGCAGTGCAAAGGTAGCGGGAGGAGGCACCGATGAGCAGTTCTTC.

The V gene is TRBV7-3, the J gene TRBJ1-1, with D possibly matching TRBD1 (6 bases). V was cut by 0 bases and J by 6 bases, with 14 bases left in between. Germline CDR1 SGHTA, CDR2 FQGTGA. The CDR3 totals 15 residues. As DNA, the CDR3 is TGTGCCAGCAGCTTAACAGGGGGGGCGAGGTCTGAAGCTTTCTTT. As protein: CASSLTGGARSEAFF.

This clonotype was detected only once. This sequence joins TRBV5-1 and TRBJ2-1, with a tentative D call TRBD2 (6 bases). V was cut by 0 bases and J by 0 bases, with 16 bases left in between. The CDR3 is 18 amino acids. CDR1 and CDR2 from the germline V gene are SGHRS and YFSETQ. CDR3 nucleotides: TGCGCCAGCAGCTTGGGCCCCACTACTAGCCGCTCCTACAATGAGCAGTTCTTC. Amino acids: CASSLGPTTSRSYNEQFF.

A note on this clonotype: Its ends do not fully match the called genes, so a read error is possible. The genes are TRBV11-2 and TRBJ2-3; 7 nucleotides align to TRBD1. CDR1 and CDR2 (germline): SGHAT, FQNNGV. The CDR3 totals 15 residues. CDR3 bases: TGTGCCGGCAGCTTAGGCAGGGGGATCGCAGATACGCAGTATTTT. Protein product: CAGSLGRGIADTQYF.